This T cell receptor (beta chain) was captured by sequencing in a study of technical replicates of blood from a few donors. The table came from immunoSEQ multiplex PCR; TCRdb's copy has only in-frame clones and leaves some out. The table has some 82,000 clones, approximately 97% seen once. This CDR3 has 15 amino acids. The germline gives CDR1 MGHRA, CDR2 YSYEKL. Trimming removed 1 base from V and 0 bases from J, with 10 bases in between. The V call is TRBV4-1, the J call TRBJ2-7, with unresolved D. The sample comprised T cells isolated from PBMCs. The sequence derives from a human donor in good health. This CDR3 reads CASSQALMSSYEQYF. The CDR3 DNA reads TGCGCCAGCAGCCAAGCCCTCATGAGCTCCTACGAGCAGTACTTC.